Below, one T cell receptor (beta chain) is given with its context. This specimen belongs to a study of blood T cell repertoires in COVID-19. Study-wide background: Samples came from the United States, Italy and Spain, spanning acute and convalescent COVID-19. T cells, B-cell-depleted T cells, or PBMCs supplied cDNA or gDNA.

Authors' processing steps: The assay estimated nucleated cells by amplifying reference gene primers. Method: immunoSEQ multiplex PCR; TCRdb's copy keeps in-frame clones and lacks some. V and J calls and clone size are copied from that table; D and trimming were computed from the DNA. Seen here are 70,000 or so clones, about 90% observed once, and the top ten hold around 9%. The sequence came from a human donor in a cohort sampled during active COVID-19. The sample consisted of peripheral blood.

Here the CDR3 reads CASRPGRGKSGNTIYF. CDR3 DNA sequence: TGTGCCAGCAGACCAGGCAGGGGCAAATCTGGAAACACCATATATTTT. The rearrangement links TRBV7-8 to TRBJ1-3; weak D call: TRBD1 (6 bases). Per germline, CDR1 SGHVS and CDR2 FQNEAQ. Trimming pared 6 bases from V and 1 base from J, leaving 16 bases between. The CDR3 consists of 16 residues.